This record covers a single T cell receptor beta chain. Some clones are missing from TCRdb's copy, which holds only in-frame ones; the method was immunoSEQ multiplex PCR. Of 200,000 to 300,000 clones in the sample, approximately 86% were seen once. The CDR3 runs to 14 residues. From germline, CDR1 is LNHDA and CDR2 SQIVND (reference sequence). Trimming took 6 bases from V and 5 from J, leaving 14 bases between them. The sample belongs to a study of blood T cell repertoires in COVID-19. J is TRBJ2-4 and V is TRBV19; possibly TRBD2 for D (7 bases). Sequenced material: peripheral blood. The source is a woman between 70 and 85 years old with active or convalescent COVID-19. The CDR3 region is CASRRTGRENIQYF. CDR3 DNA sequence: TGTGCCAGTAGACGAACAGGGAGGGAAAACATTCAGTACTTC.